This T cell receptor (beta chain) emerged from a study of identical twins. General study results and limits: Invariant T cells like MAIT and iNKT could partly confound the zero-insertion analyses.

TCRdb reprocessed the 5' RACE reads with MiXCR, giving one entry per CDR3 protein. Of about 470,000 distinct CDR3 sequences in the sample, 20% to 25% were seen once. In its sample, this clonotype was seen many times. Its target is not known. The same sample was also studied in work on T cells expressing NK-cell markers.

The receptor was isolated from a young woman in good health. The source material was CD4+ T cells sorted from blood.

CDR3 amino acids: CASSFDRTSNYGYTF. The DNA of the CDR3 is TGTGCCAGCAGTTTCGACAGGACTTCTAACTATGGCTACACCTTC. The rearrangement uses TRBV12-3 or TRBV12-4 and TRBJ1-2; possibly TRBD1 for D (6 bases). V was pared by 3 bases and J by 0 bases, with 11 bases between. The CDR3 spans 15 residues.